This is a list of T cell receptor beta chains from one sample in a study of long-term antiretroviral therapy in people with HIV. Sequenced by immunoSEQ multiplex PCR; TCRdb stores in-frame clones only, minus some. This table holds about 16,000 clones, approximately 75% found once. The starting material was unsorted PBMCs, obtained 1.5 years before starting antiretroviral therapy. The receptors were sampled from a woman aged 45-60 years with HIV. Both conserved end residues are part of each CDR3. D genes are given only for firm matches. Rows give clone size only sometimes, using once, few, many, or a class for an expanded clone.

V	D	size	J	DNA	CDR3
TRBV25-1	NA	NA	TRBJ1-2	TGTGCCAGCAGTCAAGGGACCAACTATGGCTACACCTTC	CASSQGTNYGYTF
TRBV5-6	TRBD1	NA	TRBJ1-5	TGTGCCAGCAGCTTGTGGACAGGGTTGCCCCAGCATTTT	CASSLWTGLPQHF
TRBV10-3	TRBD1	NA	TRBJ1-3	TGTGCCATCAGCCAGGGGGATGGAAACACCATATATTTT	CAISQGDGNTIYF
TRBV27	NA	NA	TRBJ2-2	TGTGCCAGCGAGGGGTCCACCGGGGAGCTGTTTTTT	CASEGSTGELFF
TRBV27	TRBD1	NA	TRBJ1-5	TGTGCCAGCAGTCGAGACAGGGACAATCAGCCCCAGCATTTT	CASSRDRDNQPQHF
TRBV4-1	NA	NA	TRBJ1-1	TGCGCCAGCAGCCAAGGTAACAAAAAAGCTTTCTTT	CASSQGNKKAFF
TRBV10-3	TRBD2	NA	TRBJ2-3	TGTGCCATCAGTGGACTAGCGGGGGGGACTCCAGATACGCAGTATTTT	CAISGLAGGTPDTQYF
TRBV11-2	TRBD1	large	TRBJ1-2	TGTGCCAGCAGCCCAGGGGGCGGCGGTGGCTACACCTTC	CASSPGGGGGYTF
TRBV7-9	TRBD1	NA	TRBJ1-1	TGTGCCAGCAGGACAAAGGGACAGGGGACTGAAGCTTTCTTT	CASRTKGQGTEAFF
TRBV6-1	NA	NA	TRBJ2-5	TGTGCCAGCAGTGTAGGCAGCCAAGAGACCCAGTACTTC	CASSVGSQETQYF
TRBV7-9	NA	NA	TRBJ2-5	TGTGCCAGCAGCTTAGCGGCGGCCCAAGAGACCCAGTACTTC	CASSLAAAQETQYF
TRBV19	TRBD1	NA	TRBJ1-2	TGTGCCAGCCGACAGGGGGGTAACTATGGCTACACCTTC	CASRQGGNYGYTF
TRBV9	NA	NA	TRBJ1-2	TGTGCCAGCAGCGTAGACGCGGACTATGGCTACACCTTC	CASSVDADYGYTF
TRBV5-6	NA	NA	TRBJ2-3	TGTGCCAGCAGCCCAACAACCCTCGGGCACGCAGATACGCAGTATTTT	CASSPTTLGHADTQYF
TRBV30	NA	NA	TRBJ1-1	TGTGCCTGGGGGATCCAAGGGGGCACTGAAGCTTTCTTT	CAWGIQGGTEAFF
TRBV6-5	TRBD1	few	TRBJ1-2	TGTGCCAGCAGTTACTCGACAGGGGGCTATGGCTACACCTTC	CASSYSTGGYGYTF
TRBV6-5	TRBD2	NA	TRBJ2-5	TGTGCCAGCAGTTGGACTAGCGGGGGGATGGAGACCCAGTACTTC	CASSWTSGGMETQYF